This is a list of T cell receptor beta chains from one sample in a study of cytomegalovirus exposure and HLA in healthy donors. Libraries were prepared by immunoSEQ multiplex PCR; TCRdb keeps only in-frame clonotypes and omits some of them. The profile covers more than 100,000 clones, with 60% to 85% appearing a single time and around 1.8% taken by the ten largest. Sequencing input: PBMCs. These receptors originate from a female donor in good health and CMV-seropositive. The CDR3 runs from the conserved cysteine through the conserved F or W. A D gene is named only where the DNA matches it firmly. Only some rows state a clone size, as once, few, many or a class for expanded clones.

j_call clone_size v_call d_call cdr3_aa cdr3_nt
TRBJ2-7 . TRBV5-1 TRBD1 CANVDRGLYEQYF TGCGCCAACGTAGACAGGGGGCTATACGAGCAGTACTTC
TRBJ2-7 . TRBV6-5 . CASSYNAGREQYF TGTGCCAGCAGTTACAACGCAGGGCGCGAGCAGTACTTC
TRBJ1-6 . TRBV27 . CASSRSGVSYNSPLHF TGTGCCAGCAGCCGATCCGGGGTGTCCTATAATTCACCCCTCCACTTT
TRBJ1-4 . TRBV5-1 . CASSIGHQGTNEKLFF TGCGCCAGCAGCATTGGACACCAGGGTACTAATGAAAAACTGTTTTTT
TRBJ1-4 few TRBV7-9 . CASSLVGATNEKLFF TGTGCCAGCAGCTTAGTGGGCGCAACTAATGAAAAACTGTTTTTT
TRBJ1-2 . TRBV30 TRBD1 CAWRVRGQGYGYPF TGTGCCTGGAGAGTGAGGGGACAGGGTTATGGCTACCCCTTC
TRBJ2-1 . TRBV6-1 TRBD2 CASSEFGTRGYNEQFF TGTGCCAGCAGTGAATTTGGGACTAGGGGATACAATGAGCAGTTCTTC
TRBJ1-3 . TRBV19 . CASSLGGSSGNTIYF TGTGCCAGTAGTCTCGGGGGAAGCTCTGGAAACACCATATATTTT
TRBJ1-4 . TRBV5-1 TRBD1 CASSRVAGGLNEKLFF TGCGCCAGCAGCCGGGTGGCAGGGGGGCTTAATGAAAAACTGTTTTTT
TRBJ2-2 . TRBV5-1 . CASSLSAAAGGELFF TGCGCCAGCAGCTTGAGTGCGGCGGCGGGCGGGGAGCTGTTTTTT
TRBJ2-7 . TRBV5-1 TRBD1 CATASGQGDYEQYF TGCGCCACCGCGTCGGGACAGGGAGACTACGAGCAGTACTTC
TRBJ1-2 . TRBV5-1 . CASSSGYGYTF TGCGCCAGCAGCTCGGGATATGGCTACACCTTC
TRBJ1-1 . TRBV5-4 TRBD1 CASSQGQGVGTEAFF TGTGCCAGCAGCCAGGGACAGGGGGTTGGCACTGAAGCTTTCTTT
TRBJ2-7 few TRBV6-1 . CASSEYGGYEQYF TGTGCCAGCAGTGAATACGGGGGTTACGAGCAGTACTTC
TRBJ2-5 . TRBV5-1 . CASSLSQGTQYF TGCGCCAGCAGCTTGTCCCAGGGGACCCAGTACTTC
TRBJ2-1 . TRBV7-6 TRBD2 CASSLESGGYNEQFF TGTGCCAGCAGCTTAGAATCGGGGGGATACAATGAGCAGTTCTTC
TRBJ2-1 . TRBV2 TRBD2 CASRDLAGVNNEQFF TGTGCCAGCAGAGATCTAGCGGGAGTAAACAATGAGCAGTTCTTC
TRBJ1-1 . TRBV30 . CAWSPPPGTNTEAFF TGTGCCTGGAGTCCTCCTCCGGGAACCAACACTGAAGCTTTCTTT
TRBJ2-3 few TRBV7-9 TRBD2 CASSQPTTSGGPGDTQYF TGTGCCAGCAGCCAACCGACCACTAGCGGGGGGCCGGGAGATACGCAGTATTTT
TRBJ2-7 . TRBV29-1 . CSVSSTGHSSYEQYF TGCAGCGTCAGTTCGACGGGACATTCCTCCTACGAGCAGTACTTC
TRBJ2-7 . TRBV27 TRBD1 CASSQKPGQGYEQYF TGTGCCAGCAGTCAAAAACCGGGACAGGGCTACGAGCAGTACTTC
TRBJ1-5 . TRBV2 TRBD1 CASSRDRGEQPQHF TGTGCCAGCAGCCGGGACAGGGGGGAACAGCCCCAGCATTTT
TRBJ2-1 . TRBV10-1 . CASSESTAYNEQFF TGCGCCAGCAGTGAGTCTACAGCATACAATGAGCAGTTCTTC
TRBJ2-7 . TRBV28 TRBD1 CASSVGTGGSYEQYF TGTGCCAGCAGTGTCGGGACAGGGGGCAGCTACGAGCAGTACTTC
TRBJ1-1 . TRBV2 . CASRGHVNTEAFF TGTGCCAGCAGGGGACATGTGAACACTGAAGCTTTCTTT
TRBJ1-2 . TRBV20-1 . CSKQGNAGYTF TGCTCAAAACAGGGTAACGCTGGCTACACCTTC
TRBJ2-1 few TRBV11-2 . CATSVGGNEQFF TGTGCCACCTCGGTGGGGGGCAATGAGCAGTTCTTC
TRBJ2-7 . TRBV28 . CASSSVALQNEQYF TGTGCCAGCAGTAGTGTAGCCCTCCAGAACGAGCAGTACTTC
TRBJ1-1 . TRBV13 . CASSLGRRGTEAFF TGTGCCAGCAGCTTAGGGAGACGGGGCACTGAAGCTTTCTTT
TRBJ2-7 . TRBV6-5 TRBD2 CASVKGSGGLIEQYF TGTGCCAGCGTTAAAGGAAGCGGGGGACTCATCGAGCAGTACTTC
TRBJ2-2 . TRBV5-1 . CASSFAGVNTGELFF TGCGCCAGCAGCTTCGCAGGCGTGAACACCGGGGAGCTGTTTTTT
TRBJ2-1 . TRBV11-3 . CASSLPGSYNEQFF TGTGCCAGCAGCTTGCCAGGGTCCTACAATGAGCAGTTCTTC
TRBJ2-1 . TRBV6-1 TRBD1 CASSAGQVYNEQFF TGTGCCAGCAGTGCGGGACAGGTTTACAATGAGCAGTTCTTC
TRBJ1-2 . TRBV5-1 . CASSSGLRARGYTF TGCGCCAGCAGCTCTGGACTCCGGGCCCGGGGCTACACCTTC
TRBJ2-7 . TRBV14 TRBD1 CASSPGTAYEQYF TGTGCCAGCAGCCCCGGGACAGCCTACGAGCAGTACTTC
TRBJ2-7 few TRBV12-5 TRBD1 CASVPGDRDYEQYF TGTGCTAGTGTTCCCGGGGACAGGGACTACGAGCAGTACTTC
TRBJ2-4 . TRBV30 . CAWSGTGTELAKNIQYF TGTGCCTGGAGTGGTACAGGGACGGAGCTAGCCAAAAACATTCAGTACTTC